This is a list of T cell receptor beta chains from one sample in a study of cytomegalovirus exposure and HLA in healthy donors. Only in-frame clones appear in the TCRdb table, and some are missing; sequencing was by immunoSEQ multiplex PCR. Of approximately 120,000 clones detected, 72% appear once; the ten largest clones hold under 5%. The sample comprised PBMCs. Source of these receptors: a man aged 25 to 45 in good health and CMV-seronegative. CDR3s include the opening cysteine and the closing phenylalanine or tryptophan. D genes are given only for firm matches. Expanded clones get a size class; other rows say once, few or many, or leave the size out.

V gene	D gene	clone size	J gene	CDR3 DNA	CDR3 protein
TRBV7-2	.	.	TRBJ2-5	TGTGCCAGCAGCTCCGACTTACTCCAGTACTTC	CASSSDLLQYF
TRBV30	.	once	TRBJ1-1	TGTGCCTGGATTCAGTCCGGGTTTGAAGCTTTCTTT	CAWIQSGFEAFF
TRBV5-1	TRBD1	few	TRBJ1-1	TGCGCCAGCAGCACCGGAGGGACAGGAGACACTGAAGCTTTCTTT	CASSTGGTGDTEAFF
TRBV28	.	.	TRBJ1-2	TGTGCCAGCAGCTCAGGGGCTAGGGTGGGCTACACCTTC	CASSSGARVGYTF
TRBV28	TRBD1	.	TRBJ2-7	TGTGCCAGCAGTTTAAGGACAGGGGCCGAGCAGTACTTC	CASSLRTGAEQYF
TRBV4-1	TRBD1	.	TRBJ1-2	TGCGCCAGCAGCCAAGCGACAGGGGGAGGCTATGGCTACACCTTC	CASSQATGGGYGYTF
TRBV6-6	TRBD1	.	TRBJ1-5	TGTGCCAGCCTGGACACTACAGGGGACAATCAGCCCCAGCATTTT	CASLDTTGDNQPQHF
TRBV7-2	TRBD1	.	TRBJ2-5	TGTGCCAGCAGCAAACCAGGACAGGGCTTGTCGGCCCAGTACTTC	CASSKPGQGLSAQYF
TRBV27	.	once	TRBJ2-6	TGTGCCAGCAGTACAGGGTATGCTGGGGCCAACGTCCTGACTTTC	CASSTGYAGANVLTF
TRBV15	.	.	TRBJ2-3	TGTGCCACCAGCGGGACTCCCTCCAGTAGTACGCAGTATTTT	CATSGTPSSSTQYF
TRBV27	.	.	TRBJ1-2	TGTGCCAGCAGTTTATGGGGCAGGGGCTTAAATGGCTACACCTTC	CASSLWGRGLNGYTF
TRBV5-1	TRBD1	.	TRBJ1-1	TGCGCCAGCAGCTTGGAAAGACAGGGCCTTGAAGCTTTCTTT	CASSLERQGLEAFF
TRBV9	.	.	TRBJ2-2	TGTGCCAGCAGCCCCCGACAGAAAAACACCGGGGAGCTGTTTTTT	CASSPRQKNTGELFF
TRBV18	.	.	TRBJ1-1	TGTGCCAGCTCACTCGGCGTTCAGGGCCTGGGGACTGAAGCTTTCTTT	CASSLGVQGLGTEAFF
TRBV29-1	.	.	TRBJ2-7	TGCAGCGTCGAAAAGGAGGGGCAGTACTTC	CSVEKEGQYF
TRBV30	.	.	TRBJ1-1	TGTGCCTGGAGCCCCCTCGGTCTCAGGCATTCTGAAGCTTTCTTT	CAWSPLGLRHSEAFF
TRBV2	TRBD1	.	TRBJ1-2	TGTGCCAGCACTTTCGGGACAGGGTATGGCTACACCTTC	CASTFGTGYGYTF
TRBV27	.	.	TRBJ1-2	TGTGCCAGCAGTTTAAACAGGGTGGGCTATGGCTACACCTTC	CASSLNRVGYGYTF
TRBV6-1	.	.	TRBJ1-4	TGTGCCAGCAGTGCCAGGGTGGACGAAAAACTGTTTTTT	CASSARVDEKLFF
TRBV7-9	TRBD2	.	TRBJ2-3	TGTGCCAGCAGCTCACTAGCGGGGGGGACAGATACGCAGTATTTT	CASSSLAGGTDTQYF